These 9 T cell receptor beta chains were all obtained from the same sample, sequenced in a study of cytomegalovirus exposure and HLA in healthy donors. The PCR contained 60 Vbeta and 13 Jbeta primers. Here immunoSEQ multiplex PCR was the method, and the copy in TCRdb shows in-frame clones only, minus some. The sample includes over 80,000 clones, 73% of them seen just once. The sample comprised PBMCs. Every receptor here comes from a man aged 35-49 years in good health and CMV-seronegative.

The V call is TRBV6-1, the J call TRBJ1-1; 10 nucleotides match TRBD1. The CDR3 sequence is 14 residues long. V dropped 6 bases and J dropped 1; count of bases not matched to a gene: 2. Looked up from germline, CDR1 is MNHNS and CDR2 is SASEGT. CDR3 bases: TGTGCCAGCAGCAGACAGGGGGCGAACACTGAAGCTTTCTTT. Encoded protein: CASSRQGANTEAFF.

The CDR3 reads CASSLEGAGTDSPLHF. The CDR3 coding sequence is TGTGCCAGCAGCTTAGAGGGGGCAGGAACAGATTCACCCCTCCACTTT. The rearrangement joins TRBV7-8 to TRBJ1-6, with 7 nucleotides matching TRBD1. V was pared by 1 base and J by 8 bases, with 8 bases of the junction left unmatched. CDR1 and CDR2 from the germline V gene are SGHVS and FQNEAQ. CDR3 size: 16 residues.

The chain is built from TRBV5-6 and TRBJ2-3, with 16 bases lining up with TRBD2. CDR1 SGHDT and CDR2 YYEEEE come from the germline V gene. The CDR3 contains 18 residues. The V and J ends lost 4 bases and 0 bases, in that order; junction bases with no gene match: 5. The CDR3: CASSKGTSGGASTDTQYF. In nucleotides, the CDR3 is TGTGCCAGCAGCAAAGGGACTAGCGGGGGGGCTAGCACAGATACGCAGTATTTT.

There are a few counts of this clone. The V call is TRBV9, the J call TRBJ1-1; D possibly corresponds to TRBD1 (5 bases). CDR1 is SGDLS, CDR2 YYNGEE, per germline. This CDR3 comprises 14 residues. V lost 3 bases, J lost 5 bases, and 14 bases lay in between. CDR3 in DNA: TGTGCCAGCAGCGAAGGGGACTTAGGGACTGAAGCTTTCTTT. It specifies CASSEGDLGTEAFF.

This clone was counted at least ten times. The rearrangement links TRBV4-3 to TRBJ1-5; D gene unclear. Germline V CDR1 and CDR2: LGHNA, YSLEER. The CDR3 spans 14 residues. V lost 0 bases, J lost 9 bases, and 12 bases lay in between. The DNA for the CDR3 is TGCGCCAGCAGCCAAGAGGAGGGCTATGGGCCCCAGCATTTT. Protein: CASSQEEGYGPQHF.

This chain uses TRBV5-4 with TRBJ2-7; TRBD2 aligns across 7 bases. V gave up 5 bases and J gave up 2 bases; unmatched junction bases: 7. The CDR3 runs 14 residues. CDR1 SGHNT and CDR2 YYREEE come from the germline V gene (reference sequence). The DNA for the CDR3 is TGTGCCAGCAGGATCGGGGAGGGTACCTACGAGCAGTACTTC. This encodes CASRIGEGTYEQYF.

The CDR3 loop is CASSLYRASGANVLTF. The DNA of the CDR3 is TGTGCCAGCAGCCTATACAGGGCCTCTGGGGCCAACGTCCTGACTTTC. The rearrangement links TRBV4-2 to TRBJ2-6, with D maybe TRBD1 (6 bases). This CDR3 is built from 16 residues. Germline CDR1 and CDR2: LGHNA and YNFKEQ. V dropped 4 bases and J dropped 0 bases, with 10 bases sitting between them.

In this sample, this clone turned up a few times. The V gene is TRBV29-1, the J gene TRBJ2-2; D is uncertain. This CDR3 spans 12 amino acids. V shed 0 bases and J shed 5 bases, with 4 bases lying between them. Germline CDR1 SQVTM, CDR2 ANQGSEA. Here the CDR3 reads CSVEEATGELFF. CDR3 DNA sequence: TGCAGCGTTGAAGAGGCTACCGGGGAGCTGTTTTTT.

The V call is TRBV6-1, the J call TRBJ2-7, with 11 bases fitting TRBD2. The CDR3 runs to 17 residues. Trimming removed 4 bases from V and 3 bases from J; junction bases left unmatched: 11. Germline V CDR1 and CDR2: MNHNS, SASEGT. CDR3 residues: CASSADPTSGGFYEQYF. The CDR3 coding sequence is TGTGCCAGCAGTGCGGACCCTACTAGCGGGGGATTCTACGAGCAGTACTTC.